This T cell receptor beta chain was sequenced during a study of T cell repertoires in cytomegalovirus infection. Germline assignment: CDR1 LNHDA and CDR2 SQIVND (reference sequence). The CDR3 extends over 15 amino acids. The V end lost 7 bases, the J end lost 4 bases, and 16 bases lay between the germline ends. One entry per CDR3 protein results from TCRdb running MiXCR on the reads. The sample has roughly 730,000 distinct CDR3 sequences; about 30% are singletons. This clonotype was seen only a few times. Its antigen remains unidentified. Source: cultured PBMCs, taken from culture after CMV antigen stimulation. The receptor comes from a human donor in good health (CMV status not recorded). Some clones in this sample may be carry-over from other donors' samples. The chain carries TRBV19 and TRBJ1-4; D may be TRBD1 (6 bases). The CDR3 reads CASTARGQINEKLFF. DNA for the CDR3: TGTGCCAGTACCGCGAGAGGACAGATTAATGAAAAACTGTTTTTT.